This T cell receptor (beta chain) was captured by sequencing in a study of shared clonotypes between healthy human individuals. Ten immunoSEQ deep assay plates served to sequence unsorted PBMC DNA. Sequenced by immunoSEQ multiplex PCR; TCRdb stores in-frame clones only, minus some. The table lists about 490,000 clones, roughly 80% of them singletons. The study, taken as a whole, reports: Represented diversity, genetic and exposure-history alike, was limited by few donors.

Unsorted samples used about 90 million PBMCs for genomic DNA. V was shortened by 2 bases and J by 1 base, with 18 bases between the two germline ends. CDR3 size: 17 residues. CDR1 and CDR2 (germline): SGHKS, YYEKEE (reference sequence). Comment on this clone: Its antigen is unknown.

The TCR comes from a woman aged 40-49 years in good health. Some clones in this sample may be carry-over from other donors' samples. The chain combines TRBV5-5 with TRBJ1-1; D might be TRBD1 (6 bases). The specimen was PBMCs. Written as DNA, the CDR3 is TGTGCCAGCAGCTTATTAAGCCCCAGGGGTCCGAACACTGAAGCTTTCTTT. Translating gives CASSLLSPRGPNTEAFF.